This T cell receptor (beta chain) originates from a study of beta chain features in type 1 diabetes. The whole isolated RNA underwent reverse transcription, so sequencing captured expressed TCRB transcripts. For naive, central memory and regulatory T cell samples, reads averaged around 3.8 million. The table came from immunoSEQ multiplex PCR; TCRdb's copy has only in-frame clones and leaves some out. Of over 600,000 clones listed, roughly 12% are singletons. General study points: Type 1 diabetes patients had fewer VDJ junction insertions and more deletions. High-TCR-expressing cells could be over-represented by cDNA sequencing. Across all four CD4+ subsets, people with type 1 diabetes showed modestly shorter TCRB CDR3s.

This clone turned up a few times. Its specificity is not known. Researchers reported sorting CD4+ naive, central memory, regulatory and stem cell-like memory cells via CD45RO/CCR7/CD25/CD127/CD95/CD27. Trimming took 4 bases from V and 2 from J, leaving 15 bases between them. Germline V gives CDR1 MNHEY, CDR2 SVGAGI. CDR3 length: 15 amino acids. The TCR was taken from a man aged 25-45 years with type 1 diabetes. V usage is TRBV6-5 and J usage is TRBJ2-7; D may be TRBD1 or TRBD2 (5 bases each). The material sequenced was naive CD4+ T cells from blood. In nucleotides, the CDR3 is TGTGCCAGCAGTTCCATCCGGGACGGCACCTACGAGCAGTACTTC. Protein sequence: CASSSIRDGTYEQYF.